The 17 T cell receptor beta chains in this list originate from one sample, sequenced in a study of shared clonotypes between healthy human individuals. Produced via immunoSEQ multiplex PCR; TCRdb's table is partial and in-frame only. The table includes approximately 2.1 million clones, approximately 95% detected once. Sequences were obtained from naive CD4+ T cells from PBMCs. Subset described: CD45RA+ positively selected. These TCRs come from a man aged 18-30 years in good health. Some clones in this sample may be carry-over from other donors' samples.

The gene calls are TRBV19 and TRBJ1-5; 9 bases line up with TRBD1. Germline CDR1 reads LNHDA; CDR2 reads SQIVND (reference sequence). Trimming removed 7 bases from V and 5 bases from J; junction bases left unmatched: 18. The CDR3 is 18 residues long. In DNA form, the CDR3 reads TGTGCCAGTACCCTGACACAGGGGGCGAGAACGAAAGATCAGCCCCAGCATTTT. It is translated as CASTLTQGARTKDQPQHF.

The table lists this clone with a few counts. V usage is TRBV7-9 and J usage is TRBJ2-2; D is uncertain. The germline V gene encodes CDR1 SEHNR and CDR2 FQNEAQ (reference sequence). V was pared by 7 bases and J by 2 bases, with 5 bases between. This CDR3 has 12 amino acids. CDR3 DNA: TGTGCCAGCACCCTAAACACCGGGGAGCTGTTTTTT. The encoded protein is CASTLNTGELFF.

The chain joins TRBV6-6 to TRBJ1-2; 11 bases align to TRBD1. Germline V gives CDR1 MNHNY, CDR2 SVGAGI (reference sequence). The CDR3 consists of 16 residues. V was clipped by 2 bases and J by 4 bases; unmatched bases: 6. The CDR3 sequence: CASSYNRDRGAYGYTF. In DNA form, the CDR3 reads TGTGCCAGCAGTTACAACAGGGACAGGGGGGCCTATGGCTACACCTTC.

J is TRBJ1-5 and V is TRBV5-1; weak D call: TRBD1 (6 bases). The CDR3 contains 13 residues. Trimming removed 4 bases at V and 7 bases at J, with 12 bases between. Looked up from germline, CDR1 is SGHRS and CDR2 is YFSETQ. DNA for the CDR3: TGCGCCAGCAGCCTGGAACAGGGACAGCCCCAGCATTTT. Encoded protein: CASSLEQGQPQHF.

As regards this clone: The same CDR3 can be traced to other DNA sequences in this sample. The chain is built from TRBV5-1 and TRBJ1-4; 9 bases are shared with TRBD1. The CDR3 consists of 14 residues. Trimming at V came to 4 bases and at J to 8 bases, leaving 6 bases not matched to a gene. Germline CDR1 is SGHRS and CDR2 is YFSETQ. CDR3 protein: CASSPGQGGEKLFF. CDR3 in DNA: TGCGCCAGCAGCCCGGGACAGGGTGGCGAAAAACTGTTTTTT. Looking up the rest from reference TRBV5-1 and TRBJ1-4 gives the full variable domain: KAGVTQTPRYLIKTRGQQVTLSCSPISGHRSVSWYQQTPGQGLQFLFEYFSETQRNKGNFPGRFSGRQFSNSRSEMNVSTLELGDSALYLCASSPGQGGEKLFFGSGTQLSVL.

This clone was counted between two and nine times. V and J are TRBV27 and TRBJ1-1; D is ambiguous. The CDR3 is made up of 13 amino acids. In germline, CDR1 is MNHEY, CDR2 SMNVEV (reference sequence). Trimming pared 7 bases from V and 3 bases from J, leaving 12 bases between. CDR3 protein: CASKEGWYTEAFF. In nucleotides, the CDR3 is TGTGCCAGCAAGGAGGGTTGGTACACTGAAGCTTTCTTT.

This chain connects TRBV5-5 to TRBJ1-1; unclear D gene. Germline V gene lookup returns CDR1 SGHKS and CDR2 YYEKEE (reference sequence). V lost 0 bases and J 4 bases, leaving 10 bases between the germline ends. The CDR3 has 14 amino acids. The CDR3 loop is CASSLGPPSTEAFF. The CDR3 DNA reads as TGTGCCAGCAGCTTGGGTCCGCCAAGCACTGAAGCTTTCTTT.

The chain combines TRBV11-2 with TRBJ2-7; TRBD2 might be the D (5 bases). The length of the CDR3 is 15 residues. Germline V gene data show CDR1 as SGHAT and CDR2 as FQNNGV. V was trimmed by 5 bases and J by 3 bases, leaving 17 bases between them. Written as DNA, the CDR3 is TGTGCCAGCAGCGATGGGCGTCGGGGTGGCTACGAGCAGTACTTC. This encodes CASSDGRRGGYEQYF.

The V call is TRBV7-2, the J call TRBJ2-1, with 7 bases matching TRBD2. The length of the CDR3 is 13 residues. Trimming removed 5 bases from V and 8 bases from J; junction bases left unmatched: 6. CDR1 SGHTA and CDR2 FQGNSA come from the germline V gene. CDR3 region: CASSPGGSYEQFF. DNA for the CDR3: TGTGCCAGCAGCCCCGGGGGGTCCTATGAGCAGTTCTTC.

V gene TRBV7-9 combines with J gene TRBJ1-4; D ambiguous. Germline V gives CDR1 SEHNR, CDR2 FQNEAQ (reference sequence). The CDR3 runs 11 residues. With 10 bases removed from V and 8 bases from J, the gap between germline ends came to 11 bases. CDR3 in DNA: TGTGCCATCCTCCAGATGGAAAAACTGTTTTTT. Translation: CAILQMEKLFF.

Points on this clone: Other nucleotide sequences in the sample specify the same CDR3. This chain connects TRBV28 to TRBJ2-7; a weak D match, TRBD1 (6 bases). Germline V gives CDR1 MDHEN, CDR2 SYDVKM. This CDR3 has 15 amino acids. Trimming removed 4 bases at V and 0 bases at J, with 13 bases between. CDR3 protein: CASSSGALSSYEQYF. CDR3 DNA: TGTGCCAGCAGTTCAGGGGCCTTGAGCTCCTACGAGCAGTACTTC.

The rearrangement links TRBV7-6 to TRBJ2-2; D may correspond to TRBD1 or TRBD2 (6 bases each). The V end lost 2 bases, the J end lost 6 bases, and 22 bases lay between the germline ends. This CDR3 has 18 amino acids. Germline assignment: CDR1 SGHVS and CDR2 FNYEAQ. CDR3 protein: CASSLLGGGPGGAGELFF. The CDR3 DNA follows: TGTGCCAGCAGCTTACTCGGCGGAGGGCCCGGGGGCGCCGGGGAGCTGTTTTTT. The full variable domain, in which reference TRBV7-6 and TRBJ2-2 provide the parts outside the CDR3, is GAGVSQSPRYKVTKRGQDVALRCDPISGHVSLYWYRQALGQGPEFLTYFNYEAQQDKSGLPNDRFSAERPEGSISTLTIQRTEQRDSAMYRCASSLLGGGPGGAGELFFGEGSRLTVL.

The V gene is TRBV1, the J gene TRBJ2-1; the table gives TRBD2 as D, unverified against the DNA. TRBV1 is described as a pseudogene. This CDR3 has 16 residues. This CDR3 reads CTSSQTSGIFQNEQFF. CDR3 coding DNA: TGCACCAGCAGCCAAACCAGCGGGATTTTCCAAAATGAGCAGTTCTTC.

About this clone: In the same sample, other DNA sequences code for this CDR3. V is TRBV28 and J is TRBJ1-2; D remains unclear. This CDR3 spans 12 amino acids. Germline assignment: CDR1 MDHEN and CDR2 SYDVKM. Trimming pared 7 bases from V and 4 bases from J, leaving 10 bases between. CDR3 region: CASTLGGYGYTF. The CDR3 coding sequence is TGTGCCAGCACCCTGGGCGGCTATGGCTACACCTTC.

The rearrangement uses TRBV7-3 and TRBJ2-5; TRBD2 matches 12 bases. The CDR3 extends over 19 amino acids. After removal of 1 base from V and 5 bases from J, the junction contained 14 bases not matched to a gene. The germline CDR1 and CDR2 sequences are SGHTA and FQGTGA. CDR3 sequence: CASSLKPPMTSGSRETQYF. In DNA, the CDR3 is TGTGCCAGCAGCTTAAAACCCCCAATGACTAGCGGGAGTAGGGAGACCCAGTACTTC.

This CDR3 is CASSRGGVEKLFF. The CDR3 coding sequence is TGTGCCAGCAGCCGGGGAGGTGTTGAAAAACTGTTTTTT. V and J are TRBV5-6 and TRBJ1-4; D is undetermined. The germline V gene encodes CDR1 SGHDT and CDR2 YYEEEE. The CDR3 has 13 amino acids. With 4 bases removed from V and 7 bases from J, the gap between germline ends came to 11 bases. Variable domain in full (rest from reference TRBV5-6 and TRBJ1-4): DAGVTQSPTHLIKTRGQQVTLRCSPKSGHDTVSWYQQALGQGPQFIFQYYEEEERQRGNFPDRFSGHQFPNYSSELNVNALLLGDSALYLCASSRGGVEKLFFGSGTQLSVL.

The chain has TRBV7-3 and TRBJ1-1, with a possible D match to TRBD1 (6 bases). The CDR3 contains 15 residues. CDR1 and CDR2 from the germline V gene are SGHTA and FQGTGA. V was clipped by 6 bases and J by 6 bases, with 20 bases between them. The CDR3 loop is CASSSNPTGQAEAFF. The CDR3 region has the DNA TGTGCCAGCAGTTCAAATCCCACAGGGCAAGCTGAAGCTTTCTTT.